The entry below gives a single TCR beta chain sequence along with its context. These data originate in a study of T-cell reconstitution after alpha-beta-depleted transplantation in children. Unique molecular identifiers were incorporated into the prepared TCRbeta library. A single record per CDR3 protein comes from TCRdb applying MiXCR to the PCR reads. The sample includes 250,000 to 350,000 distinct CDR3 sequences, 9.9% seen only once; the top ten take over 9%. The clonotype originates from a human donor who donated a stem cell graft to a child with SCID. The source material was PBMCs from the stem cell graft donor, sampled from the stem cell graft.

This chain's CDR3 is CSARDPNLLNTEAFF. Written as DNA, the CDR3 is TGCAGTGCTAGAGATCCAAATCTGCTGAACACTGAAGCTTTCTTT. The chain employs TRBV20-1 and TRBJ1-1; no firm D call. Germline CDR1 DFQATT, CDR2 SNEGSKA (reference sequence). The ends were cut back, 0 bases at V and 0 bases at J, with 11 bases in the middle. The CDR3 is 15 residues long.